The TCR beta chain under discussion was sequenced for a study of molecular identifiers for immune sequencing clone quantification. The wider study: With replicates, the RNA of 20,000 or 100,000 naive CD8 cells was split five ways and four were sequenced.

Sorted cells numbering about 19,000 to 1,000,000, with 10%, 30% or 50% RNA, yielded the naive CD8 libraries. Preparation methods for the bulk TCR libraries were those previously described, with listed TCR primers. TCRdb recomputed calls from the PCR reads with MiXCR, one row per CDR3 protein. The profile shows about 640,000 distinct CDR3 sequences, about 20% of them singletons. This clonotype was seen many times. The antigen remains undetermined. Study-wide findings and caveats: Clones carrying above 20 RNA copies accounted for over 98% of effector molecules, under 1% in naive cells.

Germline CDR1 reads SGHVS; CDR2 reads FQNEAQ. Trimming took 6 bases from V and 7 from J, leaving 26 bases between them. This CDR3 is built from 17 residues. This TCR came from a human donor in good health. Some libraries in this study had Jurkat cell RNA spiked in. This chain joins TRBV7-8 and TRBJ2-3; D is perhaps TRBD2 (7 bases). Specimen: naive CD8+ T cells from blood, with Jurkat cell RNA spiked in. The subset denotes: FACS-sorted CD8+CD4-CCR7+CD45RA+ naive T cells. The CDR3 loop is CASSAVLGGGPRYTQYF. The CDR3 DNA sequence: TGTGCCAGCAGTGCAGTCCTTGGCGGGGGCCCCCGGTATACGCAGTATTTT.